The 8 T cell receptor beta chains below come from one sample, sequenced in a study of T-cell reconstitution after alpha-beta-depleted transplantation in children. The library targeted TCRbeta and was prepared with unique molecular identifiers. One entry per CDR3 protein, called by TCRdb with MiXCR from the PCR reads. This sample yields 200,000 to 250,000 distinct CDR3 sequences, of which roughly a tenth are seen a single time; roughly 27% belongs to the top ten. Sample: PBMCs, taken before TCRalphabeta/CD19-depleted stem cell transplant. The receptors were gathered from a child younger than two with acute myeloid leukemia, due to receive a stem cell transplant.

This chain joins TRBV30 and TRBJ2-7, with TRBD1 identical over 8 bases. Germline values: CDR1 GTSNPN, CDR2 SVGIG (reference sequence). Trimming took 4 bases from V and 2 from J; bases not matched to a gene: 4. This CDR3 contains 13 residues. As DNA, the CDR3 is TGTGCCTGGAAGGGACAGGCACCCTACGAGCAGTACTTC. It yields the protein CAWKGQAPYEQYF.

Notes on this clonotype: This may be a read error, as it is one base from a much larger clone. The chain is built from TRBV12-3 or TRBV12-4 and TRBJ2-1; 10 bases match TRBD2. The CDR3 length is 12 residues. CDR3 nucleotide sequence: TGTGCCAGCAGTGCTAGCGGGAGAACGAAGGTCTTC. Its translation is CASSASGRTKVF.

This clonotype was found a few times. This chain links TRBV20-1 with TRBJ2-5; possible D gene TRBD1, 6 bases. CDR1 is DFQATT and CDR2 is SNEGSKA in the germline V gene (reference sequence). The CDR3 runs 15 residues. V lost 1 base, J lost 4 bases, and 16 bases lay in between. In DNA, the CDR3 is TGCAGTGCTAGAGTATGGGACATAAGGGGAGAGACCCAGTACTTC. Amino acid sequence: CSARVWDIRGETQYF.

This clonotype was detected many times. The rearrangement joins TRBV6-5 to TRBJ2-1; 14 bases fit TRBD2. Trimming took 5 bases from V and 7 from J; bases not matched to a gene: 4. Looked up from germline, CDR1 is MNHEY and CDR2 is SVGAGI. The CDR3 is made up of 15 amino acids. The CDR3 DNA follows: TGTGCCAGCAGTCGGGGGACTAGCGGGAGAAATGAGCAGTTCTTC. It yields the protein CASSRGTSGRNEQFF.

This clonotype was detected ten times or more. This chain links TRBV12-3 or TRBV12-4 with TRBJ2-3; possible D gene TRBD2, 5 bases. The CDR3 totals 14 residues. Trimming pared 2 bases from V and 4 bases from J, leaving 10 bases between. CDR3 in amino acids: CASSLMRAADTQYF. Written as DNA, the CDR3 is TGTGCCAGCAGTTTAATGAGGGCCGCAGATACGCAGTATTTT.

There are many counts of this clonotype. The genes are TRBV7-9 and TRBJ1-4; perhaps TRBD1 as D (5 bases). CDR3 size: 15 residues. The V end was cut by 6 bases, the J end by 4 bases, with 15 bases between. Germline V gene data show CDR1 as SEHNR and CDR2 as FQNEAQ (reference sequence). In nucleotides, the CDR3 is TGTGCCAGCAGTCTAACTGGACACTATAATGAAAAACTGTTTTTT. This gives the protein CASSLTGHYNEKLFF.

This clonotype was seen at least ten times. The genes are TRBV6-5 and TRBJ2-5; unclear D gene. The V gene's germline CDR1 is MNHEY and CDR2 SVGAGI. This CDR3 has 11 residues. The ends were cut back, 7 bases at V and 5 bases at J, with 8 bases in the middle. The CDR3 reads CASKTGETQYF. CDR3 sequence (DNA): TGTGCCAGCAAAACCGGGGAGACCCAGTACTTC.

In this sample, this clonotype turned up many times. J is TRBJ2-3 and V is TRBV20-1; D is possibly TRBD2 (6 bases). The CDR3 sequence is 16 residues long. Germline V gene data show CDR1 as DFQATT and CDR2 as SNEGSKA (reference sequence). Trimming removed 0 bases from V and 2 bases from J, with 15 bases in between. CDR3 protein: CSARDRGNHLTDTQYF. The CDR3, as DNA: TGCAGTGCTAGAGATCGGGGGAACCACCTCACAGATACGCAGTATTTT.